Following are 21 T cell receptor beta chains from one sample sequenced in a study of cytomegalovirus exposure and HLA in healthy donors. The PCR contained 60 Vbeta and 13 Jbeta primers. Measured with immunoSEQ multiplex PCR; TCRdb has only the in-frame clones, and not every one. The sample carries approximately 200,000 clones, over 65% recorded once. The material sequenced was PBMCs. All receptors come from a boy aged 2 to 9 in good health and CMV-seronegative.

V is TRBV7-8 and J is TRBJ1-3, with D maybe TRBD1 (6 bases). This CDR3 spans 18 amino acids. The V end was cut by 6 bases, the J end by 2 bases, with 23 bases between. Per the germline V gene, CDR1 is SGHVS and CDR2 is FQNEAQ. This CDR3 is CASRLWGPQGATGNTIYF. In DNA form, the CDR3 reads TGTGCCAGCAGGCTTTGGGGCCCACAGGGAGCAACTGGAAACACCATATATTTT.

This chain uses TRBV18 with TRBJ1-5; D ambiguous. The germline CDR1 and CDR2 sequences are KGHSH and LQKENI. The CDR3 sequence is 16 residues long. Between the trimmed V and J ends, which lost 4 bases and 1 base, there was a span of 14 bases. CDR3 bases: TGTGCCAGCTCACTTCAGGCACCCAGCAGCAATCAGCCCCAGCATTTT. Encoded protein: CASSLQAPSSNQPQHF.

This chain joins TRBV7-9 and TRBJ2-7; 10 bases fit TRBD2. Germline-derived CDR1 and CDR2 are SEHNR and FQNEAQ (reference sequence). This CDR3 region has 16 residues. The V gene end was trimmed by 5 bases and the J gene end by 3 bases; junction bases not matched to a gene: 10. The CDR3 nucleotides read TGTGCCAGCAGCCAGGGGAGGCTAGCGGGGGACTACGAGCAGTACTTC. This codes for CASSQGRLAGDYEQYF.

The DNA of the CDR3 is TGTGCCAGCAGCTTATATGCGGGGTACAGCACAGATACGCAGTATTTT. Translating it yields CASSLYAGYSTDTQYF. This sequence joins TRBV7-3 and TRBJ2-3, with D tentatively TRBD2 (6 bases). Germline assignment: CDR1 SGHTA and CDR2 FQGTGA. This CDR3 has 16 residues. V gave up 2 bases and J gave up 0 bases, with 12 bases separating them.

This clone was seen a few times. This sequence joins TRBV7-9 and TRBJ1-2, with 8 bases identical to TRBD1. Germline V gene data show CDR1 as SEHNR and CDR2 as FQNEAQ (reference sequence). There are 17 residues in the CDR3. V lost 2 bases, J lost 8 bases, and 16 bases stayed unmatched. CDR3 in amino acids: CASSLSTFGRGPQGYTF. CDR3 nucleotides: TGTGCCAGCAGCTTAAGTACGTTCGGCAGGGGGCCTCAGGGCTACACCTTC.

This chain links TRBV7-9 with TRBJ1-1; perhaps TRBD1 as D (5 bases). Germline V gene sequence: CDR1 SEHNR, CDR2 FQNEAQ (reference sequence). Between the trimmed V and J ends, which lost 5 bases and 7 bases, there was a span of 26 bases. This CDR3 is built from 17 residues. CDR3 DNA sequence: TGTGCCAGCAGCACCACCCTGGATTGGTCGGCGGGGGGTGAAGCTTTCTTT. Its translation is CASSTTLDWSAGGEAFF.

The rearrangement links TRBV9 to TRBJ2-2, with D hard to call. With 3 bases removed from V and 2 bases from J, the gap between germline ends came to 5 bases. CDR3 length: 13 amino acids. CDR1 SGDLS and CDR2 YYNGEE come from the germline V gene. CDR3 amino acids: CASSATNTGELFF. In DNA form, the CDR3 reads TGTGCCAGCAGCGCCACAAACACCGGGGAGCTGTTTTTT.

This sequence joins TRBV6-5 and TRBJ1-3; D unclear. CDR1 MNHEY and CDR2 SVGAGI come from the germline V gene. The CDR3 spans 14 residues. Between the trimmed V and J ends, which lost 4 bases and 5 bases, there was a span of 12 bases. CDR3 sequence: CASSLGVNRNTIYF. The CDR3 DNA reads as TGTGCCAGCAGTTTAGGAGTTAATCGAAACACCATATATTTT.

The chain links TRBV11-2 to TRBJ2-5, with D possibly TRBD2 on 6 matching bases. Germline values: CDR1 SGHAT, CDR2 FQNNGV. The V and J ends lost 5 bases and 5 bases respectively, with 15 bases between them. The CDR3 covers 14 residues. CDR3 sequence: CASSLGLPGETQYF. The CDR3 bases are TGTGCCAGCAGCCTCGGACTACCCGGGGAGACCCAGTACTTC. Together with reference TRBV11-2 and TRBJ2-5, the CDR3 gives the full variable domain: EAGVAQSPRYKIIEKRQSVAFWCNPISGHATLYWYQQILGQGPKLLIQFQNNGVVDDSQLPKDRFSAERLKGVDSTLKIQPAKLEDSAVYLCASSLGLPGETQYFGPGTRLLVL.

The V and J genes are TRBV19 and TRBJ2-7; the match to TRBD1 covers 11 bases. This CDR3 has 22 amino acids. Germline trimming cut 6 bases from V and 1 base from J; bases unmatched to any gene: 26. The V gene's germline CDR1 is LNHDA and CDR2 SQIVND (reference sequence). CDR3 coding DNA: TGTGCCAGTAGCTTCTCAATCCCAAACCCCGGGACAGGGGGTTTATCGTCCTACGAGCAGTACTTC. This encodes CASSFSIPNPGTGGLSSYEQYF.

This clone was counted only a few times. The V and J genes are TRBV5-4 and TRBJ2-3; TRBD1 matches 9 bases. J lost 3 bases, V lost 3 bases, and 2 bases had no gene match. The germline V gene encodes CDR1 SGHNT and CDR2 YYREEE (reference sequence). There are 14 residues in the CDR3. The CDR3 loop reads CASSSTGGTDTQYF. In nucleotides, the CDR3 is TGTGCCAGCAGCTCGACAGGGGGTACAGATACGCAGTATTTT.

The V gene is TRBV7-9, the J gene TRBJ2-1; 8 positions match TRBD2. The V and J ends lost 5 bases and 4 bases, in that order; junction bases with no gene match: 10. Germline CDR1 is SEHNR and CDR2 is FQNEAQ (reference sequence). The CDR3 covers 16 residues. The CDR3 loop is CASSPAPSGGYNEQFF. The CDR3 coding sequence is TGTGCCAGCAGCCCAGCCCCGAGCGGGGGTTACAATGAGCAGTTCTTC.

Here the CDR3 reads CASSPDRGDGYTF. CDR3 nucleotide sequence: TGTGCCAGCAGTCCGGACAGGGGAGATGGCTACACCTTC. The gene calls are TRBV6-4 and TRBJ1-2; 9 bases are a match to TRBD1. Germline V lookup: CDR1 MRHNA, CDR2 SNTAGT. The CDR3 is made up of 13 amino acids. Losses at the gene ends were 5 bases for V and 6 bases for J; bases not matched to a gene: 4.

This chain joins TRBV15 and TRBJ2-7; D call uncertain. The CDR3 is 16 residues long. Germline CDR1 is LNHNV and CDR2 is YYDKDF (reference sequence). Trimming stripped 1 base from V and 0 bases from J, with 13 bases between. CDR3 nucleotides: TGTGCCACCAGCAGAGGCCCGCTTAGAAGCTCCTACGAGCAGTACTTC. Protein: CATSRGPLRSSYEQYF. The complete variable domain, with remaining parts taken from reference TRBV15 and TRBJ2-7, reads DAMVIQNPRYQVTQFGKPVTLSCSQTLNHNVMYWYQQKSSQAPKLLFHYYDKDFNNEADTPDNFQSRRPNTSFCFLDIRSPGLGDTAMYLCATSRGPLRSSYEQYFGPGTRLTVT.

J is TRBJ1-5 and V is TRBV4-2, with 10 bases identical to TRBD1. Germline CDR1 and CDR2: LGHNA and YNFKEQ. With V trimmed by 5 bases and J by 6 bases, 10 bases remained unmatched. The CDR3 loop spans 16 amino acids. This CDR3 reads CASSDPGTGAGQPQHF. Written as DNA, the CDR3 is TGTGCCAGCAGCGATCCCGGGACAGGGGCCGGTCAGCCCCAGCATTTT.

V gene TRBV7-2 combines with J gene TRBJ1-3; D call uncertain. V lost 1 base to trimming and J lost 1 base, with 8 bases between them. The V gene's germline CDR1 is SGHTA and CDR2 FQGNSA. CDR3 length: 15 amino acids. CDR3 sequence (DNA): TGTGCCAGCAGCTTAGAGTCAGGATCTGGAAACACCATATATTTT. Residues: CASSLESGSGNTIYF.

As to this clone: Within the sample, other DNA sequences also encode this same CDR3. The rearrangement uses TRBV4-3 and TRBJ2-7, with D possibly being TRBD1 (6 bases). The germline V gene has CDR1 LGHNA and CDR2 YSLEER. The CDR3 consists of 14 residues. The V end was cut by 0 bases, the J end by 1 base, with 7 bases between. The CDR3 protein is CASSQDRGSYEQYF. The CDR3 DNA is TGCGCCAGCAGCCAAGACAGGGGTTCCTACGAGCAGTACTTC.

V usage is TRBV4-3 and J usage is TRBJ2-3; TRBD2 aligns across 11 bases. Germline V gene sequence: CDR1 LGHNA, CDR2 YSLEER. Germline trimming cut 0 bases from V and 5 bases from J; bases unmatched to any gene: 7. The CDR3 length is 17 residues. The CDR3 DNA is TGCGCCAGCAGCCAAGATCCTAGCGGGGGGAGTAGAGATACGCAGTATTTT. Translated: CASSQDPSGGSRDTQYF.

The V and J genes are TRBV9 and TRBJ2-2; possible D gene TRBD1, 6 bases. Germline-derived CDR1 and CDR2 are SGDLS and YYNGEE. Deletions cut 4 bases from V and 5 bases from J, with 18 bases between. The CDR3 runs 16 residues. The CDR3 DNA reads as TGTGCCAGCAGCCTGTACCTAGGACAGAGAACCGGGGAGCTGTTTTTT. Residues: CASSLYLGQRTGELFF.

CDR3 in DNA: TGTGCCAGTAGCAGACAGCTTACCTCCTTTGAAGCTTTCTTT. Protein product: CASSRQLTSFEAFF. The chain combines TRBV19 with TRBJ1-1, with D possibly TRBD1 on 5 matching bases. Germline lookup yields CDR1 LNHDA and CDR2 SQIVND (reference sequence). The CDR3 has 14 amino acids. Between the trimmed V and J ends, which lost 6 bases and 7 bases, there was a span of 18 bases. The entire variable domain, with the rest obtained from reference TRBV19 and TRBJ1-1, is as follows: DGGITQSPKYLFRKEGQNVTLSCEQNLNHDAMYWYRQDPGQGLRLIYYSQIVNDFQKGDIAEGYSVSREKKESFPLTVTSAQKNPTAFYLCASSRQLTSFEAFFGQGTRLTVV.

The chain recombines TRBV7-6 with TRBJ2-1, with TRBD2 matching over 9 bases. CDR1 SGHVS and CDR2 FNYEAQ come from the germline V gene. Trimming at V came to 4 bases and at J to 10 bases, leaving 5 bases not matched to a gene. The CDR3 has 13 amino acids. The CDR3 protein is CASSYAGGREQFF. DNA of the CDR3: TGTGCCAGCAGCTACGCGGGGGGGCGCGAGCAGTTCTTC.